These 27 T cell receptor beta chains were all obtained from the same sample, sequenced in a study of T cells in Graves' hyperthyroidism and ophthalmopathy. The CDR3 regions of TCR beta were amplified from RNA transcripts. Researchers ran a first-round RT-PCR on the TCR CDR3 using the HTBI primer set. TCRdb re-analysed the multiplex PCR reads in MiXCR, keeping a single row per CDR3 protein. The data show a few hundred thousand distinct CDR3 sequences, approximately 15% seen once. The specimen was blood. The source of these receptors is a young woman with Graves' hyperthyroidism.

This clonotype was seen many times. The chain has TRBV12-3 or TRBV12-4 and TRBJ2-3; D assignment may be TRBD1 or TRBD2 (6 bases each). V was cut by 5 bases and J by 3 bases, with 12 bases left in between. This CDR3 comprises 14 residues. CDR3 in amino acids: CASSSRGRTDTQYF. The CDR3 coding sequence is TGTGCCAGCAGTAGCCGGGGGCGGACAGATACGCAGTATTTT.

This clonotype has at least ten counts. CDR3 protein: CASSFGRSSYGYTF. The CDR3 coding sequence is TGTGCCAGCAGTTTCGGCAGGTCGTCCTATGGCTACACCTTC. V and J are TRBV28 and TRBJ1-2; no clear D. The CDR3 is 14 residues long. Germline CDR1 is MDHEN and CDR2 is SYDVKM. V lost 3 bases, J lost 4 bases, and 12 bases lay in between.

The rearrangement uses TRBV14 and TRBJ2-1; maybe TRBD2 (6 bases). V dropped 0 bases and J dropped 6 bases, with 12 bases sitting between them. Per germline, CDR1 SGHDN and CDR2 FVKESK. The CDR3 sequence is 15 residues long. The CDR3 here is CASSQDLANVNEQFF. The CDR3 DNA sequence: TGTGCCAGCAGCCAAGATCTAGCGAATGTCAATGAGCAGTTCTTC.

This clonotype was recorded many times. The chain recombines TRBV7-9 with TRBJ2-3, with a possible D match to TRBD2 (6 bases). Germline assignment: CDR1 SEHNR and CDR2 FQNEAQ (reference sequence). V was cut by 5 bases and J by 4 bases, with 19 bases left in between. CDR3 length: 16 residues. The CDR3 is CASSPTGGMIADTQYF. CDR3 DNA: TGTGCCAGCAGCCCAACAGGCGGGATGATAGCAGATACGCAGTATTTT.

The V gene is TRBV2, the J gene TRBJ1-5; D is possibly TRBD1 (5 bases). From germline, CDR1 is SNHLY and CDR2 FYNNEI. The CDR3 consists of 13 residues. The V end lost 7 bases, the J end lost 0 bases, and 7 bases lay between the germline ends. The CDR3 DNA reads as TGTGCCAGCACGACAGCTAGCAATCAGCCCCAGCATTTT. Residues: CASTTASNQPQHF.

This clonotype has ten or more counts. This rearrangement joins TRBV7-9 to TRBJ2-2; TRBD2 matches 8 bases. Germline assignment: CDR1 SEHNR and CDR2 FQNEAQ (reference sequence). The CDR3 length is 19 residues. Germline trimming cut 0 bases from V and 3 bases from J; bases unmatched to any gene: 12. The CDR3: CASSLARAGSGGHTGELFF. In DNA, the CDR3 is TGTGCCAGCAGCTTAGCCCGCGCAGGGAGCGGGGGACACACCGGGGAGCTGTTTTTT.

This clonotype was picked up a small number of times. The chain links TRBV10-2 to TRBJ2-2; weak D call: TRBD2 (6 bases). Germline assignment: CDR1 WSHSY and CDR2 SAAADI. Trimming took 7 bases from V and 6 from J, leaving 15 bases between them. This CDR3 has 14 residues. This CDR3 is CASTPAGRSGELFF. CDR3 DNA sequence: TGCGCCAGCACCCCAGCGGGCAGGTCCGGGGAGCTGTTTTTT.

In this sample, this clonotype turned up many times. This chain's CDR3 is CASSTTGGGNQPQHF. The CDR3 DNA reads TGTGCCAGCAGCACGACAGGGGGAGGCAATCAGCCCCAGCATTTT. The chain links TRBV12-3 or TRBV12-4 to TRBJ1-5, with 9 bases lining up with TRBD1. Trimming at V came to 6 bases and at J to 2 bases, leaving 5 bases not matched to a gene. The CDR3 has 15 amino acids.

This clonotype was found many times. The gene calls are TRBV27 and TRBJ2-1; D perhaps matches TRBD2 (7 bases). Germline-derived CDR1 and CDR2 are MNHEY and SMNVEV (reference sequence). There are 15 residues in the CDR3. V was cut by 5 bases and J by 8 bases, with 19 bases left in between. This chain's CDR3 is CASSLRGGGSDEQFF. The CDR3 DNA follows: TGTGCCAGCAGTCTCAGGGGCGGGGGATCGGATGAGCAGTTCTTC.

This clonotype was detected ten times or more. The V call is TRBV28, the J call TRBJ2-3; tentatively, D is TRBD1 (6 bases). V dropped 5 bases and J dropped 2 bases, with 11 bases sitting between them. Germline CDR1 MDHEN, CDR2 SYDVKM. This CDR3 spans 14 amino acids. CDR3 amino acids: CASSPTGITDTQYF. The CDR3 DNA reads as TGTGCCAGCAGTCCAACAGGGATCACAGATACGCAGTATTTT.

This clonotype was found many times. The chain uses TRBV7-9 and TRBJ1-2; D is possibly TRBD1 (5 bases). Germline CDR1 is SEHNR and CDR2 is FQNEAQ (reference sequence). The V and J ends lost 5 bases and 5 bases respectively, with 15 bases between them. The CDR3 is made up of 14 amino acids. The CDR3 DNA reads as TGTGCCAGCAGCCACTCGGACACCAGTTATGGCTACACCTTC. Amino acids: CASSHSDTSYGYTF.

This clonotype showed up many times. V usage is TRBV30 and J usage is TRBJ2-3; D uncertain. Germline V gene data show CDR1 as GTSNPN and CDR2 as SVGIG (reference sequence). The CDR3 extends over 12 amino acids. V was shortened by 2 bases and J by 4 bases, with 7 bases between the two germline ends. The CDR3: CAWSPPSDTQYF. CDR3 DNA: TGTGCCTGGAGTCCTCCTTCAGATACGCAGTATTTT.

The chain couples TRBV27 to TRBJ2-3, with 10 bases identical to TRBD2. This CDR3 contains 17 residues. Germline V gives CDR1 MNHEY, CDR2 SMNVEV (reference sequence). The V and J ends lost 3 bases and 0 bases, in that order; junction bases with no gene match: 6. The CDR3 protein is CASSLWTSGSSTDTQYF. The CDR3 coding sequence is TGTGCCAGCAGTTTGTGGACTAGCGGAAGTAGCACAGATACGCAGTATTTT.

At least ten counts were recorded for this clonotype. The chain couples TRBV10-3 to TRBJ1-1, with 9 bases that match TRBD1. The CDR3 consists of 14 residues. After removal of 4 bases from V and 3 bases from J, the junction contained 3 bases not matched to a gene. Germline CDR1 reads ENHRY; CDR2 reads SYGVKD. CDR3 in DNA: TGTGCCATCAGTGCGAGGACAGGGGACACTGAAGCTTTCTTT. Protein: CAISARTGDTEAFF.

This clonotype was observed a handful of times. The chain's CDR3 is CASSPQEADTQYF. CDR3 coding DNA: TGTGCCAGCAGTCCCCAGGAGGCAGATACGCAGTATTTT. V usage is TRBV11-3 and J usage is TRBJ2-3; maybe TRBD2 (5 bases). The CDR3 length is 13 residues. Trimming took 6 bases from V and 4 from J, leaving 11 bases between them. The V gene's germline CDR1 is SGHNT and CDR2 YENEEA.

Only a few counts were recorded for this clonotype. The chain is built from TRBV20-1 and TRBJ1-1; no clear D. Germline V lookup: CDR1 DFQATT, CDR2 SNEGSKA (reference sequence). The CDR3 is made up of 11 amino acids. Trimming removed 7 bases at V and 1 base at J, with 7 bases between. CDR3 region: CSGQWNTEAFF. The CDR3 DNA reads as TGCAGTGGGCAGTGGAACACTGAAGCTTTCTTT.

There are a few counts of this clonotype. The genes are TRBV24-1 and TRBJ2-2; TRBD2 matches 9 bases. The CDR3 extends over 14 amino acids. The ends lost 5 bases at V and 8 bases at J; junction bases unmatched: 5. CDR1 KGHDR and CDR2 SFDVKD come from the germline V gene. CDR3 region: CATSVISGRGELFF. The CDR3 DNA sequence: TGTGCCACCAGTGTGATTAGCGGGAGAGGGGAGCTGTTTTTT.

This clonotype showed up many times. The CDR3 loop is CASSLGLAGEIETQYF. In DNA form, the CDR3 reads TGTGCCAGCAGCTTGGGACTAGCGGGAGAGATAGAGACCCAGTACTTC. This chain connects TRBV5-6 to TRBJ2-5; 12 bases line up with TRBD2. The germline CDR1 and CDR2 sequences are SGHDT and YYEEEE. The V segment lost 0 bases and the J segment 4 bases; nucleotides outside the gene matches: 4. This CDR3 contains 16 residues.

This clonotype was observed at least ten times. The chain recombines TRBV3-1 with TRBJ2-7; D is unclear. This CDR3 has 14 amino acids. V gave up 0 bases and J gave up 4 bases, with 10 bases separating them. Germline V lookup: CDR1 LGHDT, CDR2 YNNKEL (reference sequence). CDR3 in amino acids: CASSQELRRYEQYF. CDR3 DNA: TGTGCCAGCAGCCAAGAGCTCCGCAGATACGAGCAGTACTTC.

The chain employs TRBV20-1 and TRBJ1-1; the D gene is possibly TRBD1 (5 bases). V was pared by 4 bases and J by 0 bases, with 9 bases between. CDR3 size: 13 residues. Per germline, CDR1 DFQATT and CDR2 SNEGSKA (reference sequence). CDR3 residues: CSAKGPMNTEAFF. The CDR3 nucleotides read TGCAGTGCTAAGGGGCCCATGAACACTGAAGCTTTCTTT.

Many counts were recorded for this clonotype. The rearrangement links TRBV6-6 to TRBJ2-7; D might be TRBD2 (5 bases). The CDR3 contains 15 residues. Germline-derived CDR1 and CDR2 are MNHNY and SVGAGI (reference sequence). Trimming removed 0 bases at V and 2 bases at J, with 11 bases between. The CDR3 reads CASSYSDVGAYEQYF. The CDR3 nucleotides read TGTGCCAGCAGTTACTCGGACGTGGGAGCCTACGAGCAGTACTTC.

V usage is TRBV7-2 and J usage is TRBJ2-2; 7 bases agree with TRBD2. Losses at the gene ends were 4 bases for V and 1 base for J; bases not matched to a gene: 6. Germline CDR1 reads SGHTA; CDR2 reads FQGNSA. There are 16 residues in the CDR3. This chain's CDR3 is CASSSRASGNTGELFF. The DNA for the CDR3 is TGTGCCAGCAGCTCCCGGGCTAGCGGGAACACCGGGGAGCTGTTTTTT. The full variable domain, in which reference TRBV7-2 and TRBJ2-2 provide the parts outside the CDR3, is GAGVSQSPSNKVTEKGKDVELRCDPISGHTALYWYRQSLGQGLEFLIYFQGNSAPDKSGLPSDRFSAERTGGSVSTLTIQRTQQEDSAVYLCASSSRASGNTGELFFGEGSRLTVL.

The V call is TRBV20-1, the J call TRBJ1-5, with D perhaps matching TRBD1 (5 bases). V was cut by 2 bases and J by 0 bases, with 11 bases left in between. This CDR3 region has 15 residues. Germline loops: CDR1 DFQATT, CDR2 SNEGSKA (reference sequence). CDR3 sequence: CSARWGITSNQPQHF. CDR3 sequence (DNA): TGCAGTGCTAGATGGGGGATTACTAGCAATCAGCCCCAGCATTTT.

This clonotype was counted at least ten times. The V call is TRBV27, the J call TRBJ2-3, with 13 bases aligning to TRBD2. The CDR3 runs 16 residues. With 5 bases clipped from V and 6 bases from J, the junction kept 8 bases outside the gene matches. Germline assignment: CDR1 MNHEY and CDR2 SMNVEV (reference sequence). CDR3 protein: CASSRGLAGVLDTQYF. As DNA, the CDR3 is TGTGCCAGCAGTCGCGGACTAGCGGGAGTCTTGGATACGCAGTATTTT.

The chain links TRBV9 to TRBJ2-1; D might be TRBD2 (6 bases). This CDR3 is built from 12 residues. Looked up from germline, CDR1 is SGDLS and CDR2 is YYNGEE. V was shortened by 5 bases and J by 9 bases, with 12 bases between the two germline ends. CDR3 coding DNA: TGTGCCAGCAGTCATCTAGCGCGTGAGCAGTTCTTC. Translated: CASSHLAREQFF.

This clonotype has just a few counts. The chain joins TRBV27 to TRBJ1-4; 9 nucleotides line up with TRBD1. The ends lost 6 bases at V and 5 bases at J; junction bases unmatched: 7. CDR3 length equals 15 residues. CDR1 and CDR2 from the germline V gene are MNHEY and SMNVEV (reference sequence). CDR3 sequence (DNA): TGTGCCAGCAGATTCCTGGACAGGGGAAATGAAAAACTGTTTTTT. This sequence encodes CASRFLDRGNEKLFF.

This clonotype was seen a handful of times. The chain carries TRBV5-6 and TRBJ1-6, with 8 bases lining up with TRBD1. The CDR3 totals 14 residues. Germline trimming cut 6 bases from V and 8 bases from J; bases unmatched to any gene: 7. Germline CDR1 is SGHDT and CDR2 is YYEEEE. The CDR3 nucleotides read TGTGCCAGCAATATGGACAGGGATTATTCACCCCTCCACTTT. Its protein is CASNMDRDYSPLHF.